Below, 14 T cell receptor beta chains from the same sample are listed, as sequenced in a study of cytomegalovirus exposure and HLA in healthy donors. Both 60 Vbeta primers and 13 Jbeta primers went into the PCR. Data came from immunoSEQ multiplex PCR; TCRdb stores just in-frame clones and leaves some out. The data show 54,000 or so clones, around 70% seen once. Source material: PBMCs. The receptors shown here come from a woman aged 60-75 years in good health and CMV-seropositive.

This clone has a count of ten or more. The chain joins TRBV28 to TRBJ1-2; TRBD1 agrees at 8 bases. The junction had 8 bases not matched to a gene; V was cut back by 4 bases and J by 7 bases. The germline V gene encodes CDR1 MDHEN and CDR2 SYDVKM. The CDR3 contains 14 residues. The CDR3 coding sequence is TGTGCCAGCAGTTCCGACAGGGGAGGCGTTGGCTACACCTTC. Translation gives CASSSDRGGVGYTF.

The V call is TRBV7-2, the J call TRBJ1-1; 7 nucleotides line up with TRBD1. J was trimmed by 3 bases and V by 5 bases; bases with no gene match: 6. Germline-derived CDR1 and CDR2 are SGHTA and FQGNSA. This CDR3 has 14 amino acids. CDR3 region: CASSLDRVYTEAFF. CDR3 bases: TGTGCCAGCAGCCTCGACAGGGTCTACACTGAAGCTTTCTTT.

V and J are TRBV5-1 and TRBJ2-5, with 10 bases aligning to TRBD2. The CDR3 runs to 18 residues. Per the germline V gene, CDR1 is SGHRS and CDR2 is YFSETQ. V trimming: 4 bases; J trimming: 0 bases; junction bases outside the gene matches: 12. The CDR3 is CASSPGASGGSHQETQYF. DNA of the CDR3: TGCGCCAGCAGCCCCGGGGCTAGCGGGGGATCACACCAAGAGACCCAGTACTTC.

This clone was seen only a few times. The rearrangement links TRBV4-2 to TRBJ2-5; 13 bases align to TRBD2. The CDR3 loop spans 15 amino acids. The germline V gene has CDR1 LGHNA and CDR2 YNFKEQ. V shed 5 bases, J shed 4 bases, and the junction held 4 bases outside the gene matches. The CDR3 loop reads CASSWTSGGGETQYF. CDR3 bases: TGTGCCAGCAGCTGGACTAGCGGGGGAGGAGAGACCCAGTACTTC.

This clone was recorded once. V and J are TRBV28 and TRBJ1-5; 10 bases match TRBD1. Germline V CDR1 and CDR2: MDHEN, SYDVKM. This CDR3 is 17 amino acids long. After removal of 5 bases from V and 4 bases from J, the junction contained 11 bases not matched to a gene. The CDR3 sequence: CASSQGTGAPINQPQHF. In nucleotides, the CDR3 is TGTGCCAGCAGTCAGGGGACAGGGGCTCCTATTAATCAGCCCCAGCATTTT. Combining the CDR3 with reference TRBV28 and TRBJ1-5 gives the whole variable domain DVKVTQSSRYLVKRTGEKVFLECVQDMDHENMFWYRQDPGLGLRLIYFSYDVKMKEKGDIPEGYSVSREKKERFSLILESASTNQTSMYLCASSQGTGAPINQPQHFGDGTRLSIL.

This sequence joins TRBV9 and TRBJ2-2; the match to TRBD2 covers 8 bases. With 0 bases clipped from V and 5 bases from J, the junction kept 9 bases outside the gene matches. This CDR3 region has 17 residues. CDR1 is SGDLS, CDR2 YYNGEE, per germline. The CDR3 nucleotides are TGTGCCAGCAGCGTAGCCGTCGGGGGGGCCGGGACCGGGGAGCTGTTTTTT. Translating it yields CASSVAVGGAGTGELFF.

The chain couples TRBV10-1 to TRBJ1-2, with TRBD1 identical over 9 bases. The CDR3 extends over 16 amino acids. V dropped 2 bases and J dropped 8; count of bases not matched to a gene: 12. Per germline, CDR1 WNHNN and CDR2 SYGVQD (reference sequence). CDR3 amino acids: CASSEAGGQGLCGYTF. The CDR3 DNA sequence: TGCGCCAGCAGTGAGGCGGGGGGACAGGGTTTGTGCGGCTACACCTTC.

V is TRBV7-3 and J is TRBJ2-3, with 8 positions matching TRBD1. This CDR3 is 16 amino acids long. The germline V gene has CDR1 SGHTA and CDR2 FQGTGA. The V and J ends lost 5 bases and 5 bases, in that order; junction bases with no gene match: 12. CDR3 in amino acids: CASSPHRQGLVDTQYF. The CDR3 DNA follows: TGTGCCAGCAGCCCCCACAGACAGGGGTTGGTAGATACGCAGTATTTT.

The V and J genes are TRBV19 and TRBJ2-1; 8 nucleotides agree with TRBD2. The CDR3 sequence is 15 residues long. V gave up 3 bases and J gave up 10 bases; unmatched junction bases: 11. Germline V gene sequence: CDR1 LNHDA, CDR2 SQIVND (reference sequence). CDR3 sequence reads: CASSILAGTIREQFF. As DNA, the CDR3 is TGTGCCAGTAGTATTTTAGCGGGGACAATCAGGGAGCAGTTCTTC.

The DNA of the CDR3 is TGTGCCAGCAGCCAGACAGGGGGACATGGAAACACCATATATTTT. It yields the protein CASSQTGGHGNTIYF. The chain carries TRBV27 and TRBJ1-3; 9 nucleotides match TRBD1. CDR3 length: 15 amino acids. V shed 6 bases and J 3 bases; nucleotides not matched to a gene: 6. Germline CDR1 and CDR2: MNHEY and SMNVEV (reference sequence).

V is TRBV5-1 and J is TRBJ2-1; 7 bases align to TRBD1. V lost 0 bases to trimming and J lost 4 bases; unmatched junction nucleotides: 4. The CDR3 extends over 15 amino acids. Germline CDR1 reads SGHRS; CDR2 reads YFSETQ. CDR3 in amino acids: CASSLGQGPYNEQFF. The DNA for the CDR3 is TGCGCCAGCAGCTTGGGACAGGGCCCATACAATGAGCAGTTCTTC.

This chain uses TRBV29-1 with TRBJ2-7, with no clear D. The CDR3 is 12 residues long. V was pared by 0 bases and J by 2 bases, with 5 bases between. The germline gives CDR1 SQVTM, CDR2 ANQGSEA. The CDR3 DNA follows: TGCAGCGTTGAAGAACGGGCCTACGAGCAGTACTTC. It encodes CSVEERAYEQYF.

This clone was observed a few times. The chain has TRBV27 and TRBJ1-5; D unresolved. CDR3 length: 14 amino acids. Deletions cut 5 bases from V and 0 bases from J, with 8 bases between. Germline loops: CDR1 MNHEY, CDR2 SMNVEV (reference sequence). CDR3 protein: CASSPGDSNQPQHF. CDR3 sequence (DNA): TGTGCCAGCAGTCCCGGGGATAGCAATCAGCCCCAGCATTTT.

J is TRBJ1-1 and V is TRBV27; TRBD1 is a possible D gene (6 bases). V was pared by 5 bases and J by 11 bases, with 21 bases between. This CDR3 contains 14 residues. CDR1 and CDR2 from the germline V gene are MNHEY and SMNVEV (reference sequence). This CDR3 is CASSIRGGPVGAFF. The CDR3 DNA sequence: TGTGCCAGCAGTATTCGTGGGGGCCCCGTGGGGGCTTTCTTT.